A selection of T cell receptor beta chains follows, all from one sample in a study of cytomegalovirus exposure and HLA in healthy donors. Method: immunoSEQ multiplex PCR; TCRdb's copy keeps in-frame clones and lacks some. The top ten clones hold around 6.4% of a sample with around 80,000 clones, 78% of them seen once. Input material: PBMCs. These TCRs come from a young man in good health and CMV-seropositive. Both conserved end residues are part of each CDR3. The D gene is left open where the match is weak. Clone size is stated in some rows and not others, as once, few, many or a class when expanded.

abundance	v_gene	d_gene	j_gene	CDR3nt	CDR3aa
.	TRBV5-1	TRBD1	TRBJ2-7	TGCGCCAGCAGCGCGGGACAGGGGGTACACGAGCAGTACTTC	CASSAGQGVHEQYF
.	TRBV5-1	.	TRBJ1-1	TGCGCCAGCAGCTTTGCCCCGGGGGGTAACACTGAAGCTTTCTTT	CASSFAPGGNTEAFF
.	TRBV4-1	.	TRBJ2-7	TGCGCCAGCAGCCAAGACTCGCGGCCAATCTACGAGCAGTACTTC	CASSQDSRPIYEQYF
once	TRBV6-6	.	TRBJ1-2	TGTGCCAGCAATCGACACCAATCTAACTATGGCTACACCTTC	CASNRHQSNYGYTF
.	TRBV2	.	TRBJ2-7	TGTGCCAGCAGTGCGGGCTACGAGCAGTACTTC	CASSAGYEQYF
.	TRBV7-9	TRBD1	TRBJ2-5	TGTGCCAGCAGCTTACGACAGGGGCAATGGGAGACCCAGTACTTC	CASSLRQGQWETQYF
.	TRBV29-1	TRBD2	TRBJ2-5	TGCAGCGCCAATCCGACTAGCGGGAAGGAAGAGACCCAGTACTTC	CSANPTSGKEETQYF
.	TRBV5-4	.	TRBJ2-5	TGTGCCAGCAGCTTCAAGCGGGACAGGACAGAGACCCAGTACTTC	CASSFKRDRTETQYF
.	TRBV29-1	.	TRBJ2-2	TGCAGCGTCTACCCGGCGGGGGCGACAATCGGCGGGGAGCTGTTTTTT	CSVYPAGATIGGELFF
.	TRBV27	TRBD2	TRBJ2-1	TGTGCCAGCAGCCTAAGCGGGGTTTACAATGAGCAGTTCTTC	CASSLSGVYNEQFF
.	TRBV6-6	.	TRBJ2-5	TGTGCCAGCAAACAGCAAACGTACGAGTACTTC	CASKQQTYEYF
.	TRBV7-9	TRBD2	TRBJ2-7	TGTGCCAGCAGCCCTGAAGCGGGAGGGCCCTACGAGCAGTACTTC	CASSPEAGGPYEQYF
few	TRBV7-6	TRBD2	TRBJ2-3	TGTGCCAGCAGCCCTGGACTAGCGGGAGTTCTAGGCACAGATACGCAGTATTTT	CASSPGLAGVLGTDTQYF
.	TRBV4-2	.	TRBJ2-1	TGTGCCAGCAGCCAAGAGGCCAGCTCCTACAATGAGCAGTTCTTC	CASSQEASSYNEQFF
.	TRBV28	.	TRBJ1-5	TGTGCCAGCAGCTCCCAGGGGTTTGTTCAGCCCCAGCATTTT	CASSSQGFVQPQHF
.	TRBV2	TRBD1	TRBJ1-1	TGTGCCAGCAGTGAGGACAGGGGAGGCACTGAAGCTTTCTTT	CASSEDRGGTEAFF
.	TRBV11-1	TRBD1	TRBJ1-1	TGTGCCAGCAGCCACGACAGGGGGCGGGTTGAAGCTTTCTTT	CASSHDRGRVEAFF
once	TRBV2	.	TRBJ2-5	TGTGCCAGCGACACAGGGATGGAGACCCAGTACTTC	CASDTGMETQYF
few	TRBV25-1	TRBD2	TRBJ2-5	TGTGCCAGCAGTGAACTAGCGGGAGGAGAGACCCAGTACTTC	CASSELAGGETQYF
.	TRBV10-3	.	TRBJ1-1	TGTGCCACCCAATTAAGCACTCTGAACACTGAAGCTTTCTTT	CATQLSTLNTEAFF
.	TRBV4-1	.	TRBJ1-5	TGCGCCAGCAGCCAAGATGGGGCAGGTTATAGCAATCAGCCCCAGCATTTT	CASSQDGAGYSNQPQHF
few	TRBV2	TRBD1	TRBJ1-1	TGTGCCAGCACAAAACAGGGGGGATTGAACACTGAAGCTTTCTTT	CASTKQGGLNTEAFF
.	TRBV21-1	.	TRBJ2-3	TGTGCCAGCCGCTCCGTAGCTAGCCGAACATACACAGATACGCAGTATTTT	CASRSVASRTYTDTQYF
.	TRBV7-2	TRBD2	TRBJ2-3	TGTGCCAGCAGGCGAACTAGCGGGGGGACAGATACGCAGTATTTT	CASRRTSGGTDTQYF
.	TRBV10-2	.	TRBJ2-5	TGCGCCAGCAGGTCTCAAACAGGGAGAGGGGAGACCCAGTACTTC	CASRSQTGRGETQYF
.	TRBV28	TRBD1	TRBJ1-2	TGTGCCAGCAGTCCGGACAGGTCGTATGGCTACACCTTC	CASSPDRSYGYTF
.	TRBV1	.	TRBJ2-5	TGCACCAGCAGCCAGGGACTAGATAAGGAGGGCCAAGAGACCCAGTACTTC	CTSSQGLDKEGQETQYF
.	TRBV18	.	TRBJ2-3	TGTGCCAGCTCCCTGAGGAGCACAGATACGCAGTATTTT	CASSLRSTDTQYF
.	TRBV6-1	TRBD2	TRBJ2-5	TGTGCCAGCAGTGAAATAATAAGTGCACTAGCGGGAGGGGAGACCCAGTACTTC	CASSEIISALAGGETQYF
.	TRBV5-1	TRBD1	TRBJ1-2	TGCGCCAGCAGCTTCGAGACAGGGGGGGTCGATGGCTACACCTTC	CASSFETGGVDGYTF
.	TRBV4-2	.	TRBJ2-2	TGTGCCAGCAGCCAAGAGATGGTAGCGGTCGCGAACACCGGGGAGCTGTTTTTT	CASSQEMVAVANTGELFF
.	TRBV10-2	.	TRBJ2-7	TGCGCCAGCAGTGACGCGGACTTTGATTACGAGCAGTACTTC	CASSDADFDYEQYF
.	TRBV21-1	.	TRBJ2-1	TGTGCCAGCAGCAAATCTAGCGGGAAAGGTCCCAATGAGCAGTTCTTC	CASSKSSGKGPNEQFF
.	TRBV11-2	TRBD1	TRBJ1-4	TGTGCCAGCAGCACCTACGACAGGGACAATGAAAAACTGTTTTTT	CASSTYDRDNEKLFF
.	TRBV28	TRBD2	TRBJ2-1	TGTGCCAGCAGTTGGGACTACAGGAATGAGCAGTTCTTC	CASSWDYRNEQFF
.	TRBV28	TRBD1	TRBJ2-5	TGTGCCAGCAGTATCGCCCTCGGACAGGGGACGGCAGGGGAGTACCAAGAGACCCAGTACTTC	CASSIALGQGTAGEYQETQYF
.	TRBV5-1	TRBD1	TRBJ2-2	TGCGCCAGCAGCCCCCGACGACAGGGCACCGGGGAGCTGTTTTTT	CASSPRRQGTGELFF